The 3 T cell receptor beta chains presented below share a single source sample, sequenced in a study of T cells in Graves' hyperthyroidism and ophthalmopathy. RNA transcripts gave rise to amplified TCR beta CDR3 regions. First-round RT-PCR with HTBI primers amplified the TCR CDR3 region. MiXCR was run by TCRdb on the multiplex PCR reads, yielding one entry per CDR3 protein. The sample carries about 420,000 distinct CDR3 sequences, about 13% recorded once. Sequences were obtained from blood. These receptors were collected from a woman between 18 and 29 years old with Graves' hyperthyroidism.

At least ten counts were recorded for this clonotype. The chain is built from TRBV19 and TRBJ2-7; no reliable D call. The CDR3 loop spans 16 amino acids. Trimming left V 3 bases short and J 0 bases short, with 15 bases between. Germline CDR1 reads LNHDA; CDR2 reads SQIVND (reference sequence). The CDR3, as DNA: TGTGCCAGTAGTATTTCGTTTGGACGGAACTCCTACGAGCAGTACTTC. It is translated as CASSISFGRNSYEQYF. Together with reference TRBV19 and TRBJ2-7, the CDR3 gives the full variable domain: DGGITQSPKYLFRKEGQNVTLSCEQNLNHDAMYWYRQDPGQGLRLIYYSQIVNDFQKGDIAEGYSVSREKKESFPLTVTSAQKNPTAFYLCASSISFGRNSYEQYFGPGTRLTVT.

The table lists this clonotype with many counts. In DNA, the CDR3 is TGTGCCAGCAGATACCTAGTAGGCCTCAGCTCCTATAATTCACCCCTCCACTTT. Its protein is CASRYLVGLSSYNSPLHF. This chain uses TRBV2 with TRBJ1-6; the D is unclear. Trimming shortened V by 6 bases and J by 0 bases, and 18 bases separated the two germline ends. This CDR3 spans 18 amino acids. Germline V gene data show CDR1 as SNHLY and CDR2 as FYNNEI.

Comment on this clonotype: A read error is possible here, since a much larger clone lies one base away. The chain uses TRBV25-1 and TRBJ2-6; no firm D call. Germline CDR1 MGHDK, CDR2 SYGVNS. The ends were cut back, 4 bases at V and 5 bases at J, with 9 bases in the middle. The CDR3 totals 14 residues. CDR3 in amino acids: CASSVGSRANVLTF. Written as DNA, the CDR3 is TGTGCCAGCAGTGTAGGGTCCCGGGCCAACGTCCTGACTTTC.